One sample yielded the 14 T cell receptor beta chains listed below, sequenced in a study of Graves' ophthalmopathy and Graves' hyperthyroidism (dated by TCRdb to 2017 to 2018). The reads were generated on an Illumina HiSeq 2000. For repertoire sequencing, TCR beta CDR3 regions were amplified from RNA transcripts. The first round was an RT-PCR using HTBI primers with the Qiagen OneStep RT-PCR kit, and this first round was followed by a second-round multiplex PCR, then size selection and purification. Using fastp trimming at Q25 and MiXCR clonotype assembly, TCRdb reanalyzed the public sequencing data and kept in-frame beta chains. Each entry merges the rows of one CDR3 protein and shows their most common DNA and genes. Here the sample has approximately 500,000 distinct CDR3 sequences; 14% occur a single time. The ten largest clones take up about 9.4% of the sample. The sample comprised blood. The receptor set was obtained from a woman in her 30s with Graves' ophthalmopathy. Donor details come from another sample of the same person, matched by shared clones.

The sample holds a few counts of this clonotype. The chain has TRBV7-9 and TRBJ1-2; 7 bases align to TRBD1. V shed 11 bases and J 4 bases; nucleotides not matched to a gene: 13. CDR3 length equals 14 residues. The germline CDR1 and CDR2 sequences are SEHNR and FQNEAQ (reference sequence). The CDR3 bases are TGTGCCTGGGCAGGGGGGCTAAGGTCCTATGGCTACACCTTC. Translation gives CAWAGGLRSYGYTF.

This clonotype came up many times. The J gene is TRBJ2-5, the V gene TRBV7-2; unclear D gene. CDR1 is SGHTA and CDR2 is FQGNSA in the germline V gene. V lost 7 bases and J 3 bases, leaving 9 bases between the germline ends. The CDR3 has 12 amino acids. This CDR3 is CASTRREETQYF. CDR3 sequence (DNA): TGTGCCAGCACCCGAAGGGAAGAGACCCAGTACTTC.

This clonotype was seen repeatedly, ten times or more. The chain links TRBV11-1 to TRBJ2-7; 9 bases match TRBD1. This CDR3 is 14 amino acids long. V shed 4 bases and J 6 bases; nucleotides not matched to a gene: 7. CDR1 is SGHAT, CDR2 FQDESV, per germline (reference sequence). The CDR3 protein is CASSYAGTGTEQYF. CDR3 in DNA: TGTGCCAGCAGCTATGCCGGGACAGGGACCGAGCAGTACTTC.

This clonotype occurred many times. The chain combines TRBV12-3 or TRBV12-4 with TRBJ2-5; D is unresolved. V was cut by 3 bases and J by 7 bases, with 12 bases left in between. The CDR3 is 13 amino acids. CDR3 nucleotide sequence: TGTGCCAGCAGTTTCAGACCCCTGGGGACCCAGTACTTC. It translates to CASSFRPLGTQYF.

The V and J genes are TRBV5-1 and TRBJ1-2, with D possibly TRBD1 on 5 matching bases. Trimming pared 3 bases from V and 4 bases from J, leaving 10 bases between. CDR1 and CDR2 (germline): SGHRS, YFSETQ. This CDR3 has 13 amino acids. CDR3 residues: CASSSDSLYGYTF. The CDR3 DNA reads as TGCGCCAGCAGCTCTGACAGCCTCTATGGCTACACCTTC.

This clonotype was detected ten times or more. This chain connects TRBV20-1 to TRBJ1-3, with TRBD1 matching 9 bases. This CDR3 contains 17 residues. Germline CDR1 reads DFQATT; CDR2 reads SNEGSKA (reference sequence). V gave up 5 bases and J gave up 0 bases; unmatched junction bases: 11. CDR3 region: CSADTIDRGFSGNTIYF. CDR3 in DNA: TGCAGTGCTGATACCATAGACAGGGGGTTCTCTGGAAACACCATATATTTT.

To note about this clonotype: The conserved closing phenylalanine or tryptophan is absent in this CDR3, likely reflecting a read error. Because the CDR3's place on the DNA is in doubt, the DNA is left out and the CDR3 is given as listed by TCRdb. The chain couples TRBV30 to TRBJ1-1. The germline V gene has CDR1 GTSNPN and CDR2 SVGIG (reference sequence). A total of 11 residues make up the CDR3, ends included. The CDR3 is CAYRENTEACL.

This clonotype was picked up many times. The V gene is TRBV6-5, the J gene TRBJ2-5; D remains unclear. CDR3 size: 13 residues. The V gene's germline CDR1 is MNHEY and CDR2 SVGAGI. V lost 2 bases and J 2 bases, leaving 6 bases between the germline ends. The CDR3 region has the DNA TGTGCCAGCAGTTACGGAGCTCAAGAGACCCAGTACTTC. Translating gives CASSYGAQETQYF.

The chain recombines TRBV2 with TRBJ2-7, with TRBD2 identical over 9 bases. The CDR3 is 14 residues long. The V gene's germline CDR1 is SNHLY and CDR2 FYNNEI. J was trimmed by 3 bases and V by 6 bases; bases with no gene match: 6. Written as DNA, the CDR3 is TGTGCCAGCAGCGACGCTAGCGGGGACTACGAGCAGTACTTC. Its protein product is CASSDASGDYEQYF.

This chain links TRBV28 with TRBJ1-2; the D gene is possibly TRBD1 (5 bases). V was shortened by 2 bases and J by 0 bases, with 7 bases between the two germline ends. Germline CDR1 MDHEN, CDR2 SYDVKM. This CDR3 is built from 14 residues. CDR3 residues: CASSLPGPNYGYTF. For the CDR3, the DNA is TGTGCCAGCAGTTTACCAGGGCCTAACTATGGCTACACCTTC.

The chain uses TRBV7-3 and TRBJ2-5; TRBD2 matches 11 bases. From germline, CDR1 is SGHTA and CDR2 FQGTGA. V shed 6 bases, J shed 5 bases, and the junction held 11 bases outside the gene matches. This CDR3 contains 16 residues. The CDR3 region has the DNA TGTGCCAGCAGTCAGGGACTAGCGGCCAAAGGGGAGACCCAGTACTTC. Its translation: CASSQGLAAKGETQYF.

The rearrangement joins TRBV19 to TRBJ2-7; D might be TRBD2 (5 bases). V lost 6 bases and J 7 bases, leaving 19 bases between the germline ends. The CDR3 loop spans 14 amino acids. Germline-derived CDR1 and CDR2 are LNHDA and SQIVND (reference sequence). The CDR3 protein is CASSSLGLEVEQYF. CDR3 nucleotide sequence: TGTGCCAGTAGCTCCCTAGGACTGGAAGTAGAGCAGTACTTC.

This clonotype has ten or more counts. J is TRBJ2-5 and V is TRBV7-2, with 11 bases lining up with TRBD2. The CDR3 covers 15 residues. CDR1 and CDR2 (germline): SGHTA, FQGNSA. V shed 5 bases and J 7 bases; nucleotides not matched to a gene: 9. Here the CDR3 reads CASSTFSGGEGTQYF. The CDR3 region has the DNA TGTGCCAGCAGCACTTTTAGCGGGGGGGAGGGGACCCAGTACTTC.

Ten or more counts support this clonotype. The J gene is TRBJ1-2, the V gene TRBV30; the D gene is possibly TRBD1 (6 bases). Germline CDR1 reads GTSNPN; CDR2 reads SVGIG (reference sequence). CDR3 length: 14 amino acids. V gave up 4 bases and J gave up 2 bases, with 14 bases separating them. CDR3 coding DNA: TGTGCCTGGACCGCTGGGACAACGAACTATGGCTACACCTTC. Its protein is CAWTAGTTNYGYTF.